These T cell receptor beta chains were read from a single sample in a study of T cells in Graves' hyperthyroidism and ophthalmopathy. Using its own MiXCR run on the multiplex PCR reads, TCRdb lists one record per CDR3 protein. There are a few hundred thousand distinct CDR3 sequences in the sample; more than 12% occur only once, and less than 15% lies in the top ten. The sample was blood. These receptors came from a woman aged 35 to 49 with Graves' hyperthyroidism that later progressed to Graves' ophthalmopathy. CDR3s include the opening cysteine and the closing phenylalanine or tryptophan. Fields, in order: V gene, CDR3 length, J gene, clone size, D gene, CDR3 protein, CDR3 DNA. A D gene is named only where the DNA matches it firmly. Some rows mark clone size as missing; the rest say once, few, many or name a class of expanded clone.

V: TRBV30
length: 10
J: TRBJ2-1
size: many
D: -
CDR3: CAWSVGEQFF
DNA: TGTGCCTGGAGTGTAGGCGAGCAGTTCTTC

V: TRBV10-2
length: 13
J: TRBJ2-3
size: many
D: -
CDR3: CASSEPNTDTQYF
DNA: TGTGCCAGCTCGGAGCCGAACACAGATACGCAGTATTTT

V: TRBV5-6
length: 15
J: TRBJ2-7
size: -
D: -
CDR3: CASSLGLGSSYEQYF
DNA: TGTGCCAGCAGCTTGGGTCTTGGGAGCTCCTACGAGCAGTACTTC

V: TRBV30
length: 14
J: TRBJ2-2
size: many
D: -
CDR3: CAWKTKGNTGELFF
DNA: TGTGCCTGGAAGACCAAAGGGAACACCGGGGAGCTGTTTTTT

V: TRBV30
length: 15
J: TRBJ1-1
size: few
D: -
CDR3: CAWSVKGKKNTEAFF
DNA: TGTGCCTGGAGTGTAAAAGGGAAAAAGAACACTGAAGCTTTCTTT

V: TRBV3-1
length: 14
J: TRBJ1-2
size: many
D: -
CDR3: CASSQVTGFIGYTF
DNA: TGTGCCAGCAGCCAAGTCACAGGGTTCATTGGCTACACCTTC

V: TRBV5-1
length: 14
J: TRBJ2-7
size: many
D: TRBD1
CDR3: CASSQGTGLYEQYF
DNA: TGCGCCAGCAGCCAAGGGACAGGCCTCTACGAGCAGTACTTC

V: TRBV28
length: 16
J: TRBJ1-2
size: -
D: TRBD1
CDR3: CASSPGQIQLNYGYTF
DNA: TGTGCCAGCAGTCCGGGACAGATACAGCTTAACTATGGCTACACCTTC

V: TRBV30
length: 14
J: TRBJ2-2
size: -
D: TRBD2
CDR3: CAWRGDYNTGELFF
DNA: TGTGCCTGGAGGGGGGACTACAACACCGGGGAGCTGTTTTTT

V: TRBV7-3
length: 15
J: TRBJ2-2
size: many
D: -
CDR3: CASSLGVLGTGELFF
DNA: TGTGCCAGCAGCTTAGGCGTACTCGGGACCGGGGAGCTGTTTTTT

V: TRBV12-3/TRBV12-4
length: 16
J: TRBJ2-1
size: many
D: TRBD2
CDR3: CASSPGLAGSGNEQFF
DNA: TGTGCCAGCAGTCCGGGACTAGCGGGATCGGGGAATGAGCAGTTCTTC

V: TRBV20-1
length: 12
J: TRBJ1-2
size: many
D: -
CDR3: CSAPVGESGYTF
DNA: TGCAGTGCTCCGGTGGGGGAAAGTGGCTACACCTTC

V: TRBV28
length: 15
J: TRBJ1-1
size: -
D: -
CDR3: CASRAVGLRNTEAFF
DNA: TGTGCCAGCAGGGCCGTTGGACTCCGGAACACTGAAGCTTTCTTT

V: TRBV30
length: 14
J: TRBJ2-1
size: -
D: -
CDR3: CAWTVGTSYNEQFF
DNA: TGTGCCTGGACTGTGGGAACCTCCTACAATGAGCAGTTCTTC

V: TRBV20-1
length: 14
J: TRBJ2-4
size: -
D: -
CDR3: CSGLKSGAKNIQYF
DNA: TGCAGTGGCCTCAAATCGGGAGCCAAAAACATTCAGTACTTC

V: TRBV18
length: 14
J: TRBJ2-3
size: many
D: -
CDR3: CASSPPTYTDTQYF
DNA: TGTGCCAGCTCACCACCCACATACACAGATACGCAGTATTTT

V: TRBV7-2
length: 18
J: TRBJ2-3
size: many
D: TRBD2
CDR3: CASSLGLAGAGSTDTQYF
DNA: TGTGCCAGCAGTTTGGGACTAGCGGGAGCGGGGAGCACAGATACGCAGTATTTT

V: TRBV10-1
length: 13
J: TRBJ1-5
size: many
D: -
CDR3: CASSQGSNQPQHF
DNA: TGCGCCAGCAGCCAGGGAAGCAATCAGCCCCAGCATTTT

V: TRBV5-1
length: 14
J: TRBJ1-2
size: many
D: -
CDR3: CASSLDSANYGYTF
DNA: TGCGCCAGCAGCTTGGATTCGGCTAACTATGGCTACACCTTC

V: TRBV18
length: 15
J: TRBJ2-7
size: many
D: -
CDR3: CASSTNNAVSYEQYF
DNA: TGTGCCAGCTCAACAAACAACGCCGTCTCCTACGAGCAGTACTTC

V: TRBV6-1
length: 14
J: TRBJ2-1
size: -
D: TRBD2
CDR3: CASSLAGDYNEQFF
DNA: TGTGCCAGCAGCCTAGCGGGAGACTACAATGAGCAGTTCTTC

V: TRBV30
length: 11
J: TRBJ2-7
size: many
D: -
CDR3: CAWSVSYEQYF
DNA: TGTGCCTGGAGTGTTAGCTACGAGCAGTACTTC

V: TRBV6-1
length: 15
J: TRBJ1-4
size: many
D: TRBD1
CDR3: CASSPLGQGVEKLFF
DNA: TGTGCCAGCAGTCCCCTGGGACAGGGAGTCGAAAAACTGTTTTTT

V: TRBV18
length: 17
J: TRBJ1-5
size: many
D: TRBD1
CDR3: CASSTTGGGLSNQPQHF
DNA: TGTGCCAGCTCAACTACAGGGGGAGGTTTGAGCAATCAGCCCCAGCATTTT

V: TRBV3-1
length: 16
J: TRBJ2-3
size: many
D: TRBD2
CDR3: CASSQVSGRSTDTQYF
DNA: TGTGCCAGCAGCCAAGTTAGCGGGAGAAGTACAGATACGCAGTATTTT

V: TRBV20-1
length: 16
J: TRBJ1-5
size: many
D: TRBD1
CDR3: CSARPDRVDSNQPQHF
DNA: TGCAGTGCTAGACCCGACAGGGTAGATAGCAATCAGCCCCAGCATTTT

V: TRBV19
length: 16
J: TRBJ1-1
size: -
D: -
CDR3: CASSIGLKGPNTEAFF
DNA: TGTGCCAGTAGTATCGGGTTGAAGGGACCGAACACTGAAGCTTTCTTT

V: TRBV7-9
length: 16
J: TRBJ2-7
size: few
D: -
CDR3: CASSPRSSGLSYEQYF
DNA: TGTGCCAGCAGCCCGCGAAGTAGCGGCCTCTCCTACGAGCAGTACTTC

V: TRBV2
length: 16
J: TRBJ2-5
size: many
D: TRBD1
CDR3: CASSERFRDRGATQYF
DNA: TGTGCCAGCAGTGAACGTTTTCGGGACAGGGGCGCGACCCAGTACTTC

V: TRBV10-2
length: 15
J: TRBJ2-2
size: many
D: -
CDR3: CASSGRTLLTGELFF
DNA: TGCGCCAGCAGTGGCCGGACCTTACTTACAGGGGAGCTGTTTTTT

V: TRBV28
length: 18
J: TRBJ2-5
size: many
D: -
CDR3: CASSSELLNRDTTETQYF
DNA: TGTGCCAGCAGTTCCGAATTACTCAACCGGGACACAACGGAGACCCAGTACTTC

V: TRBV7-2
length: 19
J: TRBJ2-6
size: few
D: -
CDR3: CASSLVGGAKFSGANVLTF
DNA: TGTGCCAGCAGCTTAGTTGGGGGCGCAAAATTCTCTGGGGCCAACGTCCTGACTTTC

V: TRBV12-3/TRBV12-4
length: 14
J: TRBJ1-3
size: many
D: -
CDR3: CASSLGDYGVLQYF
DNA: TGTGCCAGCAGTTTGGGGGACTACGGGGTACTTCAATATTTT

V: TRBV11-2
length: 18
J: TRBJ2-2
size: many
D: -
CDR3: CASSYLKSGYGDTGELFF
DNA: TGTGCCAGCAGTTACTTGAAGTCAGGGTATGGAGACACCGGGGAGCTGTTTTTT

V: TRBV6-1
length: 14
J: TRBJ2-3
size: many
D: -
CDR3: CASGVAEGTDTQYF
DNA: TGTGCCAGCGGGGTAGCGGAAGGCACAGATACGCAGTATTTT

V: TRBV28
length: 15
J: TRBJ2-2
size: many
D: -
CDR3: CASSIRQEVTGELFF
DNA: TGTGCCAGCAGTATTCGACAGGAGGTCACCGGGGAGCTGTTTTTT

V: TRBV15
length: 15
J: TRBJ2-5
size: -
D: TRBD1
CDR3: CATSSAGTAKETQYF
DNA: TGTGCCACCAGCAGCGCCGGGACAGCGAAAGAGACCCAGTACTTC

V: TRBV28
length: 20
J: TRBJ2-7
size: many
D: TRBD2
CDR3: CASSFDAWTRGGLAGHEQYF
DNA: TGTGCCAGCAGTTTTGATGCCTGGACTAGAGGGGGACTAGCGGGGCACGAGCAGTACTTC

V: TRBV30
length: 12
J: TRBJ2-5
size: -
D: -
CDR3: CAWIDHQETQYF
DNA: TGTGCCTGGATAGACCACCAAGAGACCCAGTACTTC

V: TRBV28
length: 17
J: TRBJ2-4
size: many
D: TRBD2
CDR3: CASSQAASGRELNIQYF
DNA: TGTGCCAGCAGCCAAGCCGCTAGCGGGAGGGAATTGAACATTCAGTACTTC

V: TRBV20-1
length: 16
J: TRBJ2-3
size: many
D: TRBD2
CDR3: CSARDQGLAYTDTQYF
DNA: TGCAGTGCTAGAGATCAGGGACTAGCCTACACAGATACGCAGTATTTT

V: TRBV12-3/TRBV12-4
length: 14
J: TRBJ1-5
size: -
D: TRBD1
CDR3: CASRGGTGWSVVHF
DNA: TGTGCCAGCAGGGGGGGGACAGGGTGGAGCGTAGTTCATTTT

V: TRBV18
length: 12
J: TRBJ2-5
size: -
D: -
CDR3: CASSPPLETQYF
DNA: TGTGCCAGCTCACCACCTTTAGAGACCCAGTACTTC

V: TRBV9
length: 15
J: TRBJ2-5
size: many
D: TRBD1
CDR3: CASSGGQGRGETQYF
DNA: TGTGCCAGCAGCGGCGGACAGGGAAGAGGAGAGACCCAGTACTTC